The T cell receptor beta chain under discussion was sequenced for a study of cytomegalovirus exposure and HLA in healthy donors. This clone was seen a few times. In the PCR, 60 Vbeta and 13 Jbeta primers were used. The table came from immunoSEQ multiplex PCR; TCRdb's copy has only in-frame clones and leaves some out. Of 150,000 to 200,000 clones in the sample, roughly four fifths were seen once. V shed 2 bases and J 11 bases; nucleotides not matched to a gene: 4. The CDR3 consists of 13 residues. The germline V gene encodes CDR1 SGHTA and CDR2 FQGTGA. Material: PBMCs. The chain has TRBV7-3 and TRBJ2-2; TRBD2 aligns across 8 bases. The receptor's source is a young man in good health and CMV-seronegative. The CDR3 protein is CASSLGSGVELFF. The CDR3 coding sequence is TGTGCCAGCAGCTTAGGTAGCGGGGTAGAGCTGTTTTTT.